This T cell receptor beta chain stems from a study of T cell changes during pregnancy in multiple sclerosis. This table comes from immunoSEQ multiplex PCR, and its TCRdb copy is limited to in-frame clones, with some not included. Here the sample spans 55,000 to 65,000 clones, about nine tenths being singletons. The sample in question was peripheral blood, obtained in the first trimester of pregnancy. The sequence was collected from a female donor in good health, enrolled as a control in a pregnancy study.

Here the CDR3 DNA reads TGTGCCAGCAGCTTAGGTATTAGGGGTGGAGCCTCTAGCACAGATACGCAGTATTTT. Protein sequence: CASSLGIRGGASSTDTQYF. This chain joins TRBV7-8 and TRBJ2-3, with a weak D call TRBD1 (5 bases). The CDR3 length is 19 residues. V gave up 1 base and J gave up 0 bases, with 20 bases separating them. Germline loops: CDR1 SGHVS, CDR2 FQNEAQ.